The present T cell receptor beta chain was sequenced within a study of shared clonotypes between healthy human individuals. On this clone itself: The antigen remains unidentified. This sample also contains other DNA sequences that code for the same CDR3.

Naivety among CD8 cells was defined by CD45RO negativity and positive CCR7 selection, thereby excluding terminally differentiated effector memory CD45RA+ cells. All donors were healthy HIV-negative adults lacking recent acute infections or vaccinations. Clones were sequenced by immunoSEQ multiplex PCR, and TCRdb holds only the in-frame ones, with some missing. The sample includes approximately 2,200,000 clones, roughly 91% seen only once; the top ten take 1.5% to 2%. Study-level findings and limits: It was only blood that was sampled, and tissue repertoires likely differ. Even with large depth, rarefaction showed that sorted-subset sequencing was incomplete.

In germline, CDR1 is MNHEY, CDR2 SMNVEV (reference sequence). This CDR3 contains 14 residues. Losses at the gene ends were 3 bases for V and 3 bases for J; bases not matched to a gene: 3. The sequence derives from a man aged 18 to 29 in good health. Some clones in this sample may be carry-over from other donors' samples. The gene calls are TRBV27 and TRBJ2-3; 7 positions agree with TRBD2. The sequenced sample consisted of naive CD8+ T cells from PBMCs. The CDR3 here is CASSFTGGTDTQYF. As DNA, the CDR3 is TGTGCCAGCAGTTTCACGGGAGGAACAGATACGCAGTATTTT.